This TCR beta chain is from a study of T cell responses to AZD1222 COVID-19 vaccine. V lost 4 bases, J lost 2 bases, and 12 bases lay in between. The CDR3 consists of 14 residues. Germline V gene data show CDR1 as SGHRS and CDR2 as YFSETQ. The repertoire was sequenced with immunoSEQ multiplex PCR; TCRdb's copy has only in-frame clones and lacks some. The sample consists of roughly 140,000 clones, about 91% of them appearing once. Specimen: peripheral blood, collected on day 0 of AZD1222 vaccination. This TCR was recovered from an adult in good health. V and J are TRBV5-1 and TRBJ2-5, with D possibly TRBD1 on 6 matching bases. The CDR3 coding sequence is TGCGCCAGCAGCGCCAGGGGCTTACAAGAGACCCAGTACTTC. Translation: CASSARGLQETQYF.